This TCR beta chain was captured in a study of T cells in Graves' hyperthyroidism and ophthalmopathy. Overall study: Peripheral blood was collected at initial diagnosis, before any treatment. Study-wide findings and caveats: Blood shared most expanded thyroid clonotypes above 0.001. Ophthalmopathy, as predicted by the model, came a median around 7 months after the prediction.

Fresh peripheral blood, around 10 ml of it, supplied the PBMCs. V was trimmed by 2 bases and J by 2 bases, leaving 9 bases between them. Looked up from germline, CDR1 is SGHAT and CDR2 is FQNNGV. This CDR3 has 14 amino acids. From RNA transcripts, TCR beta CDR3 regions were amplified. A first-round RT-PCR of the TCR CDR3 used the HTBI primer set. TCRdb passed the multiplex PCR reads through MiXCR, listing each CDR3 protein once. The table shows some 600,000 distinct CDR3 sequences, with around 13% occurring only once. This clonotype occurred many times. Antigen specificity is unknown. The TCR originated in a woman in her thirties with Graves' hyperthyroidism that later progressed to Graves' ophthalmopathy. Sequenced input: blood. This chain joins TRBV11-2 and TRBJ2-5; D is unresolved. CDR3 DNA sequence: TGTGCCAGCAGCTTACAACAGTTACAAGAGACCCAGTACTTC. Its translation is CASSLQQLQETQYF.